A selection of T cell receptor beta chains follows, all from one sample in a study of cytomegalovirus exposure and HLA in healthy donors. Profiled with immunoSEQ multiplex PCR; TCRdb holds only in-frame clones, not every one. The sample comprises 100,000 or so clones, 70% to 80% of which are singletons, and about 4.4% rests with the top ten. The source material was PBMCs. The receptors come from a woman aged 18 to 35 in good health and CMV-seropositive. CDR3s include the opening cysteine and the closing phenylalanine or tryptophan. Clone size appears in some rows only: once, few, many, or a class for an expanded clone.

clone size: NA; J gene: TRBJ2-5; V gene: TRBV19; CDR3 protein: CASSIDDNAAQETQYF
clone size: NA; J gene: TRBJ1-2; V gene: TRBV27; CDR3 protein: CASRDSYGYSF
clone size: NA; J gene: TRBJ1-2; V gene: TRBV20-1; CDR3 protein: CSVETNYGYTF
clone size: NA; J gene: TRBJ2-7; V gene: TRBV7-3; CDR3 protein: CASSSGGGYEQYF
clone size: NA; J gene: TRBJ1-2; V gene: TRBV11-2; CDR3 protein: CASSLDRVRGYTF
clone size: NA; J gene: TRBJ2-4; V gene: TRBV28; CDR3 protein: CASHTGGGWDIQYF
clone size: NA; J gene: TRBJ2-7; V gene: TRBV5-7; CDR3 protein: CASSRDRYWDVPYEQYF
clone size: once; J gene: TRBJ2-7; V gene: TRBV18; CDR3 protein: CASGDNSYEQYF
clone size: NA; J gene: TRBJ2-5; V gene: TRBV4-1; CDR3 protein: CASSQLGTSGRAVETQYF
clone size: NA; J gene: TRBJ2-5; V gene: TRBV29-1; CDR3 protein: CSVESSGPGEQYF
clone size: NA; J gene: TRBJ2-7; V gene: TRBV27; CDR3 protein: CASSLYRGHEQYF
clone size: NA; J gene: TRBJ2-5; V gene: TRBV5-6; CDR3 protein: CASSGRRGAGETQYF
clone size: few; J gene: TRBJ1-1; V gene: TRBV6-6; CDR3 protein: CASSPGTLNTEAFF
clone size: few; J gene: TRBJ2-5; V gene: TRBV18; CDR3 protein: CASSRTSGKETQYF
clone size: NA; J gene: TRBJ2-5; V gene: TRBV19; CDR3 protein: CASSIDGGYQETQYF
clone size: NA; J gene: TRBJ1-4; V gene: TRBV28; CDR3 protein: CASSLFGGPVKKLFF
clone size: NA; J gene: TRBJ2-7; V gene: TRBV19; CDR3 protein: CASSRLQGASYEQYF
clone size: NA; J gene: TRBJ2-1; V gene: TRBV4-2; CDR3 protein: CASSQLDYYNEQFF
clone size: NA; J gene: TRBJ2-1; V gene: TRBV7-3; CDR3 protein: CASSSLASEQFF
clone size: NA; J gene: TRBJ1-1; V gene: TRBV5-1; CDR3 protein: CASRTGWGTEAFF
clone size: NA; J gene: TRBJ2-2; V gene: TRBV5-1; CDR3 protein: CASSLAGAETGELFF